This entry describes one TCR beta chain. Its target is unknown. The source of the sample is a study of tumor-infiltrating lymphocytes in primary liver carcinoma. Between roughly 20 and 30 mg of unsorted bulk tissue served as the source from which RNA and DNA were co-extracted. Surgical resection treated primary liver carcinoma in the patients. Study results and caveats: It was tumor-adjacent and tumor-blood pairs that overlapped less than tumor region pairs did. Merely about 8-25% of top clones occurred in all five tumor regions.

The CDR3 loop spans 15 amino acids. Deletions cut 0 bases from V and 2 bases from J, with 10 bases between. Germline loops: CDR1 SGDLS, CDR2 YYNGEE. The authors made TCR beta cDNA from around 500 ng total RNA with a constant-region primer. Slightly modified ARM-PCR served as the procedure for the TCR beta libraries. These libraries came from three rounds of nested multiplex PCR. The first two PCR rounds used TRBV1-TRBV30 primers with a Cbeta primer, roughly 10 cycles each. TCRdb re-called the multiplex PCR reads through MiXCR, storing one row per CDR3 protein. The repertoire holds 40,000 to 55,000 distinct CDR3 sequences, with roughly 70% as singletons.

This sequence was found in a man in his forties with primary liver carcinoma and hepatitis B virus infection. The sequencing input was liver tumor tissue from sampling region 5. The subset here: tumor region T5, tumor centre. This chain connects TRBV9 to TRBJ2-3; the D is unclear. The CDR3 reads CASSVGTALTDTQYF. In DNA, the CDR3 is TGTGCCAGCAGCGTAGGCACCGCCCTCACAGATACGCAGTATTTT.